This T cell receptor (beta chain) originates from a study of shared clonotypes between healthy human individuals. At the level of the study: Serving as donors were two women and three men, whose ages spanned 18 to 49. Study-wide results and limits: Approximately 5% of naive CD4 clonotypes were shared across a few donors.

Replicate PCRs for sorted subsets used around 190 ng DNA; this equaled some 30,000 T cell genomes. Profiling relied on immunoSEQ multiplex PCR, and the TCRdb table lists in-frame clones only, not all of them. Of under 600,000 clones listed, roughly 97% are singletons. Germline loops: CDR1 SGHRS, CDR2 YFSETQ. V lost 1 base and J lost 4, with 14 bases in between. The CDR3 runs to 16 residues. With respect to this clone: The antigen is undetermined.

The TCR comes from a woman in her twenties or thirties in good health. Sequencing was performed on naive CD4+ T cells sorted from blood. As for subset: CD45RA+ positively selected. The J gene is TRBJ2-2, the V gene TRBV5-1; the D is unclear. CDR3 sequence (DNA): TGCGCCAGCAGCTTGACCGTGGCAGGAGTCACCGGGGAGCTGTTTTTT. Protein product: CASSLTVAGVTGELFF.